The present TCR beta chain was sequenced within a study of vaccination effects on CD4 cells after COVID-19. Study-wide background: After vaccination, samples were taken early and late from a few convalescent patients. Samples that were drawn after vaccination came a median of 72 days after the second dose.

Repertoires were generated with immunoSEQ multiplex PCR, while TCRdb's copy carries only in-frame clones and drops some. The repertoire holds 12,000 to 15,000 clones, about 78% seen once, with around 17% in the top ten. The ViraFEST assay expanded antigen-specific CD4+ T cells with viral peptide pools before sequencing. Upon completion of under eleven days in culture, CD4+ T cells were isolated. Confirmation by PCR established that the person had SARS-CoV-2 infection between March and December 2020. Two-dose BNT162b2 or mRNA-1273 vaccination was given to participants. Each well held 1.5 million to 2 million PBMC cultured with 7.5 to 10 ug/ml peptides and 10 IU/ml IL-2. Points from the study as a whole: Clones arising from infection and from vaccination showed marked clonal contraction late after vaccination.

About this clone itself: The antigen is unknown.

Trimming took off 4 bases at V and 4 bases at J, with 9 bases between the two ends. CDR1 KGHDR and CDR2 SFDVKD come from the germline V gene. The CDR3 covers 14 residues. The genes are TRBV24-1 and TRBJ2-2; D is unresolved. This specimen consisted of CD4+ T cells from PBMCs cultured with SARS-CoV-2 spike peptides, obtained after COVID-19 vaccination. The TCR was taken from a human donor who had a prior SARS-CoV-2 infection. The CDR3 loop reads CATSEQKTTGELFF. The DNA for the CDR3 is TGTGCCACCAGTGAACAGAAAACCACCGGGGAGCTGTTTTTT.